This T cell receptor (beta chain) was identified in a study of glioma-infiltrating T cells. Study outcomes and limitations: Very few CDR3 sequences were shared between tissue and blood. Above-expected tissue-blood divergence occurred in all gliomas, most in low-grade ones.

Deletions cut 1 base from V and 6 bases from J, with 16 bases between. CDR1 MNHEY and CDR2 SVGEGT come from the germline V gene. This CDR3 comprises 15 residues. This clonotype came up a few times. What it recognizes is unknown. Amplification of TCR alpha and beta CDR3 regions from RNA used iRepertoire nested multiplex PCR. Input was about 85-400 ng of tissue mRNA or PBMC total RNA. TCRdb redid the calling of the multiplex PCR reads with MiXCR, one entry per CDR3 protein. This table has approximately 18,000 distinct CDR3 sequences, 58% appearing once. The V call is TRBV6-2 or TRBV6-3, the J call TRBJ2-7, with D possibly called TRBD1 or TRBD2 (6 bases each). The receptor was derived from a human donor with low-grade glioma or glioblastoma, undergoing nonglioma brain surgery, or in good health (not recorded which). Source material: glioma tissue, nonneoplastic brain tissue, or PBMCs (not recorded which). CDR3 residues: CASSYLAGGLIEQYF. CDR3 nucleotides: TGTGCCAGCAGTTACTTAGCCGGGGGCCTCATCGAGCAGTACTTC.